The present entry profiles one T cell receptor (beta chain) with its context. What it binds is unknown. These data belong to a study of cytotoxic CD8 clonotypes in ibrutinib-treated CLL. Study context: Results showed 25 or so partial and 2 complete responses; following median around 73 months, around 14 remained remitted, about twelve advanced.

Libraries were prepared by immunoSEQ multiplex PCR; TCRdb keeps only in-frame clonotypes and omits some of them. The data contain 150,000 to 250,000 clones, roughly 72% of them seen just once; the ten biggest clones take up around an eighth. Findings of the study overall: Progressing and sustained-remission patients had different sampling times. Baseline clonality was higher than in age-matched healthy donors and moved in step with circulating CD8+ T-cell counts.

Germline V CDR1 and CDR2: SQVTM, ANQGSEA. The CDR3 consists of 14 residues. Trimming pared 3 bases from V and 5 bases from J, leaving 14 bases between. The chain carries TRBV29-1 and TRBJ2-1; D is possibly TRBD2 (6 bases). The receptor's source is a human donor with chronic lymphocytic leukemia. This sample comprised PBMCs, obtained after 24 months of ibrutinib treatment. The chain's CDR3 is CSVDKAGRHNEQFF. CDR3 nucleotide sequence: TGCAGCGTTGATAAAGCAGGGAGGCACAATGAGCAGTTCTTC.